This TCR beta chain was documented in a study of blood T cell repertoires in COVID-19. Study summary: The origin of the acute and convalescent COVID-19 samples was the United States, Italy and Spain. T cells, B-cell-depleted T cells, or PBMCs supplied cDNA or gDNA.

V lost 8 bases, J lost 2 bases, and 16 bases lay in between. The length of the CDR3 is 14 residues. Germline loops: CDR1 SNHLY, CDR2 FYNNEI. In the source study's methods: Scientists estimated how many nucleated cells there were by amplifying reference gene primers. Sequencing was performed with immunoSEQ multiplex PCR; in TCRdb, only in-frame clones are kept and a portion is missing. V and J calls and clone size are given by that table; D and trimming were obtained from the DNA. The data show about 110,000 clones, 80% to 90% seen once. The V and J genes are TRBV2 and TRBJ2-7; possible D gene TRBD2, 5 bases. This TCR derives from a human donor in a cohort sampled during active COVID-19. The sequencing sample was made of peripheral blood. CDR3 sequence: CASLKDGSPYEQYF. Here the CDR3 DNA reads TGTGCCAGCTTAAAGGATGGGAGCCCCTACGAGCAGTACTTC.